These T cell receptor beta chains were read from a single sample in a study of identifying expanded T cells in peripheral blood. Produced via immunoSEQ multiplex PCR; TCRdb's table is partial and in-frame only. The repertoire holds around 130,000 clones, around nine tenths seen once, with 7.5% to 9% in the top ten. Material: blood. The origin of the receptors is a person aged 18 to 70 in good health. Both conserved end residues are part of each CDR3. The D gene is left open where the match is weak. Clone sizes are given selectively: once, few, many, or a class where the clone is expanded.

TRBV6-1	.	TRBJ1-3	.	TGTGCCAGCAGTGACAGAAACTCTGGAAACACCATATATTTT	CASSDRNSGNTIYF
TRBV6-1	.	TRBJ2-7	TRBD1	TGTGCCAGCATGGGACAGGGAACCTACGAGCAGTACTTC	CASMGQGTYEQYF
TRBV11-3	.	TRBJ2-2	.	TGTGCCAGCAGCCGGGCTGGGCTTCAAAACACCGGGGAGCTGTTTTTT	CASSRAGLQNTGELFF
TRBV5-1	.	TRBJ2-1	TRBD2	TGCGCCAGCAGCTTAGACTCTAGCGGGAGGGCCAATGAGCAGTTCTTC	CASSLDSSGRANEQFF
TRBV7-9	.	TRBJ2-5	.	TGTGCCAGCAGCTTGGGTCGCAGAACTGAAGAGACCCAGTACTTC	CASSLGRRTEETQYF
TRBV23-1	.	TRBJ1-6	.	TGCGCCAGCAGAGGCAGGGGAGGCTCATCCCCAAATTCACCCCTCCACTTT	CASRGRGGSSPNSPLHF
TRBV6-4	.	TRBJ2-3	.	TGTGCCAGCAGTGAGGGGGGTACGCAGTATTTT	CASSEGGTQYF
TRBV2	.	TRBJ2-2	.	TGTGCCACGAGACTAGGGACGAACACCGGGGAGCTGTTTTTT	CATRLGTNTGELFF
TRBV11-2	.	TRBJ2-7	.	TGTGCCAGCAGCTTAGATGTGGCCCGCGTCTACGAGCAGTACTTC	CASSLDVARVYEQYF
TRBV4-3	.	TRBJ1-3	.	TGCGCCAGCAGCCAAGTGTTTTCAGGAAGCTCTGGAAACACCATATATTTT	CASSQVFSGSSGNTIYF
TRBV28	.	TRBJ1-1	.	TGTGCCAGCAGTTTACCCCCTTTAGGGCAGAGGAACACTGAAGCTTTCTTT	CASSLPPLGQRNTEAFF
TRBV5-6	.	TRBJ2-1	TRBD2	TGTGCCAGCAGCCTCGGGACTAGCGGGTACAATGAGCAGTTCTTC	CASSLGTSGYNEQFF
TRBV7-3	.	TRBJ2-5	.	TGTGCCAGCAGCTTAGGTGCGGTGGGGGAGACCCAGTACTTC	CASSLGAVGETQYF
TRBV7-3	once	TRBJ2-1	TRBD2	TGTGCCAGCAGCACTCAGCGGGGGTCGGCTGAGCAGTTCTTC	CASSTQRGSAEQFF
TRBV5-3	.	TRBJ2-3	TRBD2	TGTGCCAGAAGCTTGGGACTCAGCGGGGGGGCAGATACGCAGTATTTT	CARSLGLSGGADTQYF
TRBV30	.	TRBJ2-1	TRBD1	TGTGCCTGGAGTGTTAGGACAGGGGTGAACAATGAGCAGTTCTTC	CAWSVRTGVNNEQFF
TRBV11-2	.	TRBJ2-1	TRBD2	TGTGCCAGCAGCTTAGAACTAGCGTCGTACAATGAGCAGTTCTTC	CASSLELASYNEQFF
TRBV29-1	.	TRBJ2-7	.	TGCAGCGCCATAACCGACAGGAGCTCCTACGAGCAGTACTTC	CSAITDRSSYEQYF
TRBV29-1	.	TRBJ2-2	.	TGCAGCGTTGTCCCGGACACCGGGGAGCTGTTTTTT	CSVVPDTGELFF
TRBV5-1	once	TRBJ2-7	.	TGCGCCAGCAGCTTGGCGGCCCGGGGCGAGCAGTACTTC	CASSLAARGEQYF
TRBV6-5	.	TRBJ2-4	TRBD2	TGTGCCAGCAGTTACCTGACTAGCGGTGTCAAAAACATTCAGTACTTC	CASSYLTSGVKNIQYF
TRBV6-1	.	TRBJ1-5	.	TGTGCCAGCACTGAACAACGGGGCAATCAGCCCCAGCATTTT	CASTEQRGNQPQHF
TRBV30	few	TRBJ1-3	.	TGTGCCTGGAGGATAAGTAGTGGAAACACCATATATTTT	CAWRISSGNTIYF
TRBV9	.	TRBJ2-3	.	TGTGCCAGCAGCGTTAGCGTTAGCACAGATACGCAGTATTTT	CASSVSVSTDTQYF
TRBV7-2	.	TRBJ1-1	.	TGTGCCAGCAGCCGAGATAGGACCCCGCTGAGCACTGAAGCTTTCTTT	CASSRDRTPLSTEAFF
TRBV7-2	.	TRBJ2-3	TRBD2	TGTGCCAGCAGCTTAGTCGGGACTAGCCGAGGAGATACGCAGTATTTT	CASSLVGTSRGDTQYF
TRBV19	.	TRBJ1-2	TRBD1	TGTGCCAGTAGTCGGACAGGCTATGGCTACACCTTC	CASSRTGYGYTF
TRBV27	.	TRBJ2-7	TRBD2	TGTGCCAGCAGACACGGGGGGGCAGGGGATTACGAGCAGTACTTC	CASRHGGAGDYEQYF
TRBV4-1	once	TRBJ1-5	TRBD1	TGCGCCAGCAGCCCGGGACAGGGGGCCGGCAATCAGCCCCAGCATTTT	CASSPGQGAGNQPQHF
TRBV4-2	.	TRBJ2-2	TRBD2	TGTGCCAGCAGCCAAGACGAAGTTAGCGGGAGGGCCTCCGGGGAGCTGTTTTTT	CASSQDEVSGRASGELFF
TRBV7-9	.	TRBJ2-3	.	TGTGCCAGCACCTCCCTTTCCGAGTCAGATACGCAGTATTTT	CASTSLSESDTQYF
TRBV2	.	TRBJ1-1	.	TGTGCCAGCAGTTTTGCCGGGGCGAACACTGAAGCTTTCTTT	CASSFAGANTEAFF
TRBV30	.	TRBJ2-1	TRBD2	TGTGCCCTCAGACTAGCGGGGGCTCTCAATGAGCAGTTCTTC	CALRLAGALNEQFF
TRBV9	.	TRBJ2-4	TRBD2	TGTGCCAGCAGCGTAGCTGAGTCTAGCGGGAGAAACATTCAGTACTTC	CASSVAESSGRNIQYF
TRBV2	.	TRBJ1-2	.	TGTGCCAGCAGTGTGTCCCCTTGGGGTGGCTACACCTTC	CASSVSPWGGYTF
TRBV9	.	TRBJ2-3	.	TGTGCCAGCAGCGTAGTCACACCTAGCACAGATACGCAGTATTTT	CASSVVTPSTDTQYF
TRBV19	.	TRBJ2-2	.	TGTGCCACAGGATTCGGGGGCGGGGGTACCGGGGAGCTGTTTTTT	CATGFGGGGTGELFF
TRBV19	.	TRBJ1-2	TRBD1	TGTGCCAGTAGTATCCCCACCTTCCCGGGACAGGGTTCCTATGGCTACACCTTC	CASSIPTFPGQGSYGYTF
TRBV10-1	.	TRBJ2-5	.	TGCGCCAGCAGTGACCCTTGGGACTTCCAAGAGACCCAGTACTTC	CASSDPWDFQETQYF
TRBV28	.	TRBJ2-3	.	TGTGCCAGCAGTTTACTCCAGTACACAGATACGCAGTATTTT	CASSLLQYTDTQYF
TRBV5-1	.	TRBJ2-3	.	TGCGCCAGCCAGCCCCCAAGCACAGATACGCAGTATTTT	CASQPPSTDTQYF
TRBV5-1	few	TRBJ1-4	.	TGCGCCAGCAGCTTGATGAATGAAAAACTGTTTTTT	CASSLMNEKLFF
TRBV7-9	.	TRBJ2-6	.	TGTGCCAGCGGCCAATCTGGGGCCAACGTCCTGACTTTC	CASGQSGANVLTF
TRBV19	.	TRBJ2-2	.	TGTGCCGGCCGGGACCGGGGGGCCACCGGGGAGCTGTTTTTT	CAGRDRGATGELFF
TRBV28	.	TRBJ2-3	.	TGTGCCAGCAGTCCCCGGACTGGCACAGATACGCAGTATTTT	CASSPRTGTDTQYF
TRBV2	.	TRBJ2-2	.	TGTGCCAGCAGTGCAAAGTTCGCAGCGAACACCGGGGAGCTGTTTTTT	CASSAKFAANTGELFF
TRBV2	.	TRBJ1-1	.	TGTGCCAGCAGTGAAGTTGGGGGGGCAGGATTAAACACTGAAGCTTTCTTT	CASSEVGGAGLNTEAFF
TRBV30	once	TRBJ2-7	TRBD1	TGTGCCTGGAGTGAAACAGGGGGATACGAGCAGTACTTC	CAWSETGGYEQYF
TRBV28	.	TRBJ2-1	.	TGTGCCAGCAGTTCCCCTATGGGAGACAATGAGCAGTTCTTC	CASSSPMGDNEQFF
TRBV4-3	.	TRBJ2-3	.	TGCGCCAGCAGCCAAGTAGGGGGGATAGACGAGCATACGCAGTATTTT	CASSQVGGIDEHTQYF
TRBV30	.	TRBJ2-1	TRBD1	TGTGCCTGGAGAGAGTCAGGGGGCGAGTTCTTC	CAWRESGGEFF
TRBV11-3	.	TRBJ2-3	.	TGTGCCAGCAGCTTGAGGGGGGGAAGCACAGATACGCAGTATTTT	CASSLRGGSTDTQYF
TRBV7-8	many	TRBJ1-2	TRBD1	TGTGCCAGCAGTACGGGCAGGGGGCCTAACTATGGCTACACCTTC	CASSTGRGPNYGYTF
TRBV5-6	.	TRBJ2-7	.	TGTGCCAGCAGCGATGACGACAGTCCCTACGAGCAGTACTTC	CASSDDDSPYEQYF
TRBV6-6	.	TRBJ1-2	.	TGTGCCAGCAGTGCGTCGGGCACTAACTATGGCTACACCTTC	CASSASGTNYGYTF
TRBV19	.	TRBJ2-5	TRBD2	TGTGCCAGTAGGAGAGCGGGAGGAGGAGAGACCCAGTACTTC	CASRRAGGGETQYF
TRBV11-2	.	TRBJ1-5	TRBD1	TGTGCCAGCAGCATCGGACAGGGTGGTCAGCCCCAGCATTTT	CASSIGQGGQPQHF
TRBV15	.	TRBJ2-3	.	TGTGCCACCAGCAGGGACAGCTTAACAGATACGCAGTATTTT	CATSRDSLTDTQYF
TRBV30	.	TRBJ1-5	.	TGTGCCTGGAGTCCGGGAAGCAATCAGCCCCAGCATTTT	CAWSPGSNQPQHF